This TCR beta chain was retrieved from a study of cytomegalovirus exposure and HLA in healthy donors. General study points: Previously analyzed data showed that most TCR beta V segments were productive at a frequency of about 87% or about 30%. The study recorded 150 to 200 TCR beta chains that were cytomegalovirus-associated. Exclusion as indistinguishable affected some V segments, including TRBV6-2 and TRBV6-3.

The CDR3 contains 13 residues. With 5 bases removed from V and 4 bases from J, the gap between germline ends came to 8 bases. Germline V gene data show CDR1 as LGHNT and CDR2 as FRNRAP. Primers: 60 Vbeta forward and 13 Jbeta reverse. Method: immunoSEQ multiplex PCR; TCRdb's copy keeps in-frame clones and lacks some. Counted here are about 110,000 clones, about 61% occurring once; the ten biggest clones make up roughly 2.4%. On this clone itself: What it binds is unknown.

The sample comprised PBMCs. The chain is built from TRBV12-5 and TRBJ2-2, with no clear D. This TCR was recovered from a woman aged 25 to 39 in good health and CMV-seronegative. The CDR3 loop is CASGPSGTGELFF. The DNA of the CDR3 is TGTGCTAGTGGTCCGTCAGGCACCGGGGAGCTGTTTTTT.